The next 20 T cell receptor beta chains were all read from a single sample in a study of blood T cell repertoires in COVID-19. Sequencing used immunoSEQ multiplex PCR; TCRdb keeps in-frame clones, though not all of them. This table holds roughly 87,000 clones, about 71% found once. The specimen sequenced was peripheral blood. These receptors came from a woman aged 45-59 years with acute or convalescent COVID-19.

The V and J genes are TRBV19 and TRBJ1-2; 10 positions match TRBD1. This CDR3 has 13 amino acids. With V trimmed by 7 bases and J by 5 bases, 4 bases remained unmatched. The germline V gene has CDR1 LNHDA and CDR2 SQIVND (reference sequence). Written as DNA, the CDR3 is TGTGCCAGTACCGCGGACAGGGGGTATGGCTACACCTTC. Translated, it gives CASTADRGYGYTF.

The J gene is TRBJ1-2, the V gene TRBV29-1; TRBD1 is a possible D gene (5 bases). Trimming removed 1 base from V and 3 bases from J, with 9 bases in between. This CDR3 has 13 amino acids. Germline-derived CDR1 and CDR2 are SQVTM and ANQGSEA. CDR3 in amino acids: CSVEGGRDYGYTF. The CDR3 DNA follows: TGCAGCGTTGAAGGGGGCAGGGACTATGGCTACACCTTC.

The chain has TRBV7-3 and TRBJ2-3; perhaps TRBD1 as D (6 bases). This CDR3 is built from 14 residues. The V and J ends lost 5 bases and 5 bases respectively, with 14 bases between them. CDR1 and CDR2 from the germline V gene are SGHTA and FQGTGA. The CDR3 DNA is TGTGCCAGCAGCCCTAAAGTACAGGGAGATACGCAGTATTTT. Protein sequence: CASSPKVQGDTQYF. Full variable domain (outside the CDR3, taken from reference TRBV7-3 and TRBJ2-3): GAGVSQTPSNKVTEKGKYVELRCDPISGHTALYWYRQSLGQGPEFLIYFQGTGAADDSGLPNDRFFAVRPEGSVSTLKIQRTERGDSAVYLCASSPKVQGDTQYFGPGTRLTVL.

The V call is TRBV7-2, the J call TRBJ2-1; 8 positions match TRBD2. The CDR3 has 14 residues. Germline trimming cut 4 bases from V and 4 bases from J; bases unmatched to any gene: 3. Germline lookup yields CDR1 SGHTA and CDR2 FQGNSA. In DNA, the CDR3 is TGTGCCAGCAGCTCGGAGCGGGGGTACAATGAGCAGTTCTTC. Encoded protein: CASSSERGYNEQFF.

The chain joins TRBV7-9 to TRBJ1-2, with TRBD1 matching over 8 bases. CDR1 SEHNR and CDR2 FQNEAQ come from the germline V gene (reference sequence). This CDR3 is built from 15 residues. V lost 6 bases, J lost 5 bases, and 11 bases stayed unmatched. CDR3 sequence reads: CASSYATGGMYGYTF. For the CDR3, the DNA is TGTGCCAGCAGTTATGCAACAGGGGGGATGTATGGCTACACCTTC.

This chain uses TRBV6-6 with TRBJ1-1, with a possible D match to TRBD1 (5 bases). The germline CDR1 and CDR2 sequences are MNHNY and SVGAGI (reference sequence). V shed 2 bases and J shed 6 bases, with 10 bases lying between them. The CDR3 consists of 13 residues. DNA of the CDR3: TGTGCCAGCAGTTACGACACAGGCGCTGAAGCTTTCTTT. Protein product: CASSYDTGAEAFF.

This rearrangement joins TRBV30 to TRBJ1-2; D might be TRBD1 (6 bases). Trimming cost V 8 bases and J 7 bases, with 11 bases left between them. This CDR3 region has 10 residues. Looked up from germline, CDR1 is GTSNPN and CDR2 is SVGIG (reference sequence). The CDR3 bases are TGTGCCGGACAGTCTACTGGCTACACCTTC. It translates to CAGQSTGYTF.

This clone was recorded once. The rearrangement links TRBV7-9 to TRBJ1-1, with a tentative D call TRBD1 (5 bases). There are 14 residues in the CDR3. Trimming left V 5 bases short and J 1 base short, with 11 bases between. Looked up from germline, CDR1 is SEHNR and CDR2 is FQNEAQ (reference sequence). The CDR3 sequence: CASSAVDRNTEAFF. For the CDR3, the DNA is TGTGCCAGCAGCGCGGTAGACAGGAACACTGAAGCTTTCTTT.

J is TRBJ2-2 and V is TRBV9, with TRBD2 matching 8 bases. The germline CDR1 and CDR2 sequences are SGDLS and YYNGEE. The CDR3 loop spans 17 amino acids. J lost 3 bases, V lost 3 bases, and 10 bases had no gene match. Written as DNA, the CDR3 is TGTGCCAGCAGCGCATACCTAGCGGGCGTGGACACCGGGGAGCTGTTTTTT. It specifies CASSAYLAGVDTGELFF.

This rearrangement joins TRBV28 to TRBJ2-2; no reliable D call. From germline, CDR1 is MDHEN and CDR2 SYDVKM. Trimming pared 10 bases from V and 3 bases from J, leaving 12 bases between. The CDR3 loop spans 13 amino acids. CDR3 sequence: CAIQRPYTGELFF. The CDR3 nucleotides read TGTGCCATCCAGAGGCCCTACACCGGGGAGCTGTTTTTT.

V usage is TRBV7-9 and J usage is TRBJ1-1; D possibly corresponds to TRBD1 (5 bases). This CDR3 has 14 residues. Trimming removed 3 bases at V and 2 bases at J, with 10 bases between. CDR1 is SEHNR and CDR2 is FQNEAQ in the germline V gene (reference sequence). The CDR3 spells CASSFRQGNTEAFF. The CDR3 nucleotides are TGTGCCAGCAGCTTCCGGCAGGGAAACACTGAAGCTTTCTTT.

CDR3 in amino acids: CASRAGQGKNTEAFF. CDR3 sequence (DNA): TGTGCCAGCAGGGCCGGACAGGGGAAAAACACTGAAGCTTTCTTT. V and J are TRBV6-1 and TRBJ1-1, with 9 positions matching TRBD1. Germline V gene lookup returns CDR1 MNHNS and CDR2 SASEGT. V lost 6 bases and J lost 2; bases outside the gene matches: 7. This CDR3 contains 15 residues.

V usage is TRBV4-3 and J usage is TRBJ1-4, with 8 bases matching TRBD1. This CDR3 spans 17 amino acids. CDR1 and CDR2 from the germline V gene are LGHNA and YSLEER. After removal of 0 bases from V and 6 bases from J, the junction contained 9 bases not matched to a gene. CDR3 amino acids: CASSQDTARTGYEKLFF. The CDR3 nucleotides read TGCGCCAGCAGCCAAGATACAGCCCGGACAGGGTATGAAAAACTGTTTTTT.

This chain connects TRBV10-3 to TRBJ1-5; perhaps TRBD1 as D (6 bases). This CDR3 contains 15 residues. With 6 bases removed from V and 0 bases from J, the gap between germline ends came to 12 bases. CDR1 is ENHRY and CDR2 is SYGVKD in the germline V gene. DNA of the CDR3: TGTGCCATCAGCCGGGACAAATATAGCAATCAGCCCCAGCATTTT. Translating gives CAISRDKYSNQPQHF.

V and J are TRBV6-6 and TRBJ1-1; TRBD1 agrees at 9 bases. CDR3 length: 15 amino acids. V lost 7 bases to trimming and J lost 4 bases; unmatched junction nucleotides: 10. In germline, CDR1 is MNHNY, CDR2 SVGAGI (reference sequence). CDR3 residues: CASTQPGQGSTEAFF. CDR3 nucleotides: TGTGCCAGCACTCAGCCGGGACAGGGAAGCACTGAAGCTTTCTTT.

The chain carries TRBV25-1 and TRBJ2-6; D is perhaps TRBD1 (7 bases). Trimming left V 5 bases short and J 9 bases short, with 11 bases between. The CDR3 sequence is 13 residues long. CDR1 and CDR2 from the germline V gene are MGHDK and SYGVNS. The CDR3 reads CASSRQGGNVLTF. The CDR3, as DNA: TGTGCCAGCAGTAGACAGGGAGGCAACGTCCTGACTTTC.

V is TRBV6-2 or TRBV6-3 and J is TRBJ1-4; 8 bases align to TRBD1. Germline CDR1 is MNHEY and CDR2 is SVGEGT. J was trimmed by 6 bases and V by 5 bases; bases with no gene match: 8. The CDR3 consists of 15 residues. The DNA for the CDR3 is TGTGCCAGCAGTCCCCGACAGGGGACGCATGAAAAACTGTTTTTT. It encodes CASSPRQGTHEKLFF.

This clone was detected only once. The V call is TRBV3-1 (or the pseudogene TRBV3-2), the J call TRBJ1-6; 9 bases map to TRBD1. Trimming took 4 bases from V and 7 from J; bases not matched to a gene: 11. The CDR3 has 17 amino acids. Germline values: CDR1 LGHDT, CDR2 YNNKEL (reference sequence). The CDR3 spells CASSPPIPGTGNSPLHF. For the CDR3, the DNA is TGTGCCAGCAGCCCCCCTATCCCCGGGACAGGGAATTCACCCCTCCACTTT.

The J gene is TRBJ2-1, the V gene TRBV4-1, with D unresolved. Germline CDR1 is MGHRA and CDR2 is YSYEKL. Trimming cost V 2 bases and J 7 bases, with 6 bases left between them. There are 12 residues in the CDR3. The CDR3 coding sequence is TGCGCCAGCAGCCAATTGGCAAATGAGCAGTTCTTC. Its translation: CASSQLANEQFF.

This sequence joins TRBV19 and TRBJ1-2; 9 bases align to TRBD1. CDR1 is LNHDA and CDR2 is SQIVND in the germline V gene (reference sequence). V trimming: 3 bases; J trimming: 5 bases; junction bases outside the gene matches: 10. The CDR3 has 16 residues. CDR3 sequence reads: CASSMQWEQGAYGYTF. DNA of the CDR3: TGTGCCAGTAGTATGCAGTGGGAACAGGGGGCGTATGGCTACACCTTC.